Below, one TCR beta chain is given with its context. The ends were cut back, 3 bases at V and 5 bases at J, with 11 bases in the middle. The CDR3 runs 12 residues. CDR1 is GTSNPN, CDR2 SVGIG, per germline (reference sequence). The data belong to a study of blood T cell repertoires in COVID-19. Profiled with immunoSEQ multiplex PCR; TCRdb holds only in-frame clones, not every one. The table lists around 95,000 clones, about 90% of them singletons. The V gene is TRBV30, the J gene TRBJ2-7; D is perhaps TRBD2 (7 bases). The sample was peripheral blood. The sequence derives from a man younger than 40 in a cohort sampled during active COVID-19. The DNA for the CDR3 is TGTGCCTGGAGAGGGGGGGGAAACGAGCAGTACTTC. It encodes CAWRGGGNEQYF.